The 9 T cell receptor beta chains below come from one sample, sequenced in a study of neoadjuvant anti-PD-1 for oral cavity cancer. The method was immunoSEQ multiplex PCR; TCRdb's version includes in-frame clones alone and lacks a portion of them. The table has 13,000 to 15,000 clones, about four fifths seen once. Time point described: after neoadjuvant nivolumab, at surgical resection. Sequencing used PBMCs, obtained after nivolumab (anti-PD-1) treatment. The receptors originated from a person between 40 and 79 years old with oral cavity squamous cell carcinoma.

This clone was observed once. The V and J genes are TRBV7-6 and TRBJ2-5; no reliable D call. Deletions cut 2 bases from V and 5 bases from J, with 9 bases between. This CDR3 contains 13 residues. The germline V gene has CDR1 SGHVS and CDR2 FNYEAQ. Here the CDR3 DNA reads TGTGCCAGCAGCTTAATTCCCCGCGAGACCCAGTACTTC. Its protein product is CASSLIPRETQYF.

The gene calls are TRBV11-3 and TRBJ2-3; 7 bases are a match to TRBD1. The J segment lost 0 bases and the V segment lost 1 base, leaving 1 base of the junction unmatched. The CDR3 consists of 15 residues. CDR1 is SGHNT, CDR2 YENEEA, per germline. This CDR3 is CASSLGQGSTDTQYF. In nucleotides, the CDR3 is TGTGCCAGCAGCTTAGGACAGGGAAGCACAGATACGCAGTATTTT.

This clone was seen only once. This chain uses TRBV5-1 with TRBJ2-1; 12 nucleotides agree with TRBD1. This CDR3 contains 16 residues. The ends lost 4 bases at V and 7 bases at J; junction bases unmatched: 9. Germline V lookup: CDR1 SGHRS, CDR2 YFSETQ. The chain's CDR3 is CASSGLGQGARNEQFF. CDR3 DNA sequence: TGCGCCAGCAGCGGATTGGGACAGGGGGCAAGGAATGAGCAGTTCTTC. Full variable domain (missing parts from reference TRBV5-1 and TRBJ2-1): KAGVTQTPRYLIKTRGQQVTLSCSPISGHRSVSWYQQTPGQGLQFLFEYFSETQRNKGNFPGRFSGRQFSNSRSEMNVSTLELGDSALYLCASSGLGQGARNEQFFGPGTRLTVL.

The chain couples TRBV29-1 to TRBJ1-3; TRBD1 matches 10 bases. This CDR3 spans 14 amino acids. In germline, CDR1 is SQVTM, CDR2 ANQGSEA. Trimming at V came to 5 bases and at J to 4 bases, leaving 5 bases not matched to a gene. The CDR3 loop reads CSVRRTGGGNTIYF. For the CDR3, the DNA is TGCAGCGTTCGACGGACAGGGGGAGGAAACACCATATATTTT. Looking up the rest from reference TRBV29-1 and TRBJ1-3 gives the full variable domain: SAVISQKPSRDICQRGTSLTIQCQVDSQVTMMFWYRQQPGQSLTLIATANQGSEATYESGFVIDKFPISRPNLTFSTLTVSNMSPEDSSIYLCSVRRTGGGNTIYFGEGSWLTVV.

The chain joins TRBV10-2 to TRBJ2-1; TRBD2 is a possible D gene (6 bases). CDR1 and CDR2 from the germline V gene are WSHSY and SAAADI. This CDR3 contains 11 residues. The V end lost 8 bases, the J end lost 15 bases, and 17 bases lay between the germline ends. The CDR3 here is CASRDSPYPFF. The CDR3 DNA reads as TGCGCCAGCCGGGACTCCCCTTATCCGTTCTTC.

This clone was seen just once. The chain carries TRBV2 and TRBJ2-3, with unresolved D. From germline, CDR1 is SNHLY and CDR2 FYNNEI. Deletions cut 8 bases from V and 6 bases from J, with 12 bases between. There are 12 residues in the CDR3. The DNA of the CDR3 is TGTGCCAGCGGGGTAGTGGGCGATACGCAGTATTTT. Protein product: CASGVVGDTQYF.

The chain links TRBV11-2 to TRBJ2-3, with D hard to call. The germline V gene has CDR1 SGHAT and CDR2 FQNNGV. The CDR3 consists of 15 residues. Deletions cut 1 base from V and 2 bases from J, with 10 bases between. The CDR3 here is CASSLVGTFTDTQYF. CDR3 nucleotide sequence: TGTGCCAGCAGCTTAGTAGGAACATTCACAGATACGCAGTATTTT.

The J gene is TRBJ1-1, the V gene TRBV7-2; D might be TRBD1 (5 bases). This CDR3 is 11 amino acids long. Germline assignment: CDR1 SGHTA and CDR2 FQGNSA. Trimming took off 2 bases at V and 10 bases at J, with 8 bases between the two ends. CDR3 DNA: TGTGCCAGCAGCTTAACCGGGACAGCTTTCTTT. It encodes CASSLTGTAFF.

The J gene is TRBJ1-4, the V gene TRBV7-9, with D perhaps matching TRBD1 (6 bases). The CDR3 runs 15 residues. The germline V gene has CDR1 SEHNR and CDR2 FQNEAQ (reference sequence). Trimming removed 5 bases at V and 4 bases at J, with 14 bases between. As DNA, the CDR3 is TGTGCCAGCAGCCCAAAACAGGGTGTTAATGAAAAACTGTTTTTT. This translates into CASSPKQGVNEKLFF. Variable domain in full (rest from reference TRBV7-9 and TRBJ1-4): DTGVSQNPRHKITKRGQNVTFRCDPISEHNRLYWYRQTLGQGPEFLTYFQNEAQLEKSRLLSDRFSAERPKGSFSTLEIQRTEQGDSAMYLCASSPKQGVNEKLFFGSGTQLSVL.